Listed here is a single T cell receptor (beta chain). This sample was taken from a study of CD8 T cells in Susac syndrome. V gave up 4 bases and J gave up 6 bases; unmatched junction bases: 11. This CDR3 has 16 residues. Germline V gene sequence: CDR1 MNHEY, CDR2 SMNVEV (reference sequence). RNA totalling about 0.5 to 1 ug underwent reverse transcription with random hexamers. TCRdb reprocessed the immunoSEQ multiplex PCR reads via MiXCR and lists one record per CDR3 protein. The repertoire consists of around 110,000 distinct CDR3 sequences, with around 94% occurring once and the leading ten covering around 0.28%.

The V call is TRBV27, the J call TRBJ2-3, with 9 bases fitting TRBD1. Sequencing was performed on CD8+ T cells from PBMCs. This TCR was recovered from a human donor with Susac syndrome. CDR3 loop: CASSSGPGQGADTQYF. The DNA of the CDR3 is TGTGCCAGCAGTTCAGGGCCGGGACAGGGAGCGGATACGCAGTATTTT.